This T cell receptor beta chain originates from a study of cytomegalovirus exposure and HLA in healthy donors. Study-level background: Later analysis reported that the 130 or so validation repertoires shared the platform of the approximately 670 first-cohort repertoires. Study conclusions and caveats: According to reports, the classifier identified cytomegalovirus status with high specificity and sensitivity.

Germline V gene data show CDR1 as MNHEY and CDR2 as SMNVEV (reference sequence). The V gene end was trimmed by 8 bases and the J gene end by 2 bases; junction bases not matched to a gene: 9. The CDR3 sequence is 14 residues long. Points on this clone: The antigen is unknown.

Measured with immunoSEQ multiplex PCR; TCRdb has only the in-frame clones, and not every one. This sample has 71,000 or so clones, with approximately 93% found just once. The receptor was isolated from a man younger than 30 in good health and CMV-seropositive. Sequenced input: PBMCs. V usage is TRBV27 and J usage is TRBJ2-7; 7 nucleotides agree with TRBD1. DNA for the CDR3: TGTGCCAGCCGTACAGGGGCTTATCCCTACGAGCAGTACTTC. Protein sequence: CASRTGAYPYEQYF.